Listed here is a single T cell receptor (beta chain). Second doses were pooled across both intervals (about 4 or about 12 weeks). This record comes from a study of T cell responses to AZD1222 COVID-19 vaccine. Germline values: CDR1 LNHDA, CDR2 SQIVND (reference sequence). The CDR3 length is 16 residues. The V segment lost 2 bases and the J segment 4 bases; nucleotides outside the gene matches: 3. The repertoire was sequenced with immunoSEQ multiplex PCR; TCRdb's copy has only in-frame clones and lacks some. Of approximately 110,000 clones listed, approximately 87% are singletons. The receptor was derived from an adult who received the AZD1222 COVID-19 vaccine. The genes are TRBV19 and TRBJ2-2; 11 positions agree with TRBD2. Here the sequenced sample was peripheral blood, taken 28 days after the second AZD1222 dose. The CDR3 DNA reads as TGTGCCAGTAGTATACTAGCGGGAGGCGGCACCGGGGAGCTGTTTTTT. Translating it yields CASSILAGGGTGELFF.